This T cell receptor (beta chain) originates from a study of cytomegalovirus exposure and HLA in healthy donors. A remark on this clone: Its antigen is unknown.

CDR1 SGHTS and CDR2 YDEGEE come from the germline V gene. The length of the CDR3 is 14 residues. The V gene end was trimmed by 4 bases and the J gene end by 8 bases; junction bases not matched to a gene: 8. The PCR was carried out with 60 Vbeta primers and 13 Jbeta primers. Assay used: immunoSEQ multiplex PCR; TCRdb lists only in-frame clones, some missing. The sample gives 89,000 or so clones, around 74% of which show up once; approximately 2% is in the top ten. Study-wide points: V segments that were indistinguishable, TRBV6-2 and TRBV6-3 among them, were omitted from analysis. TCR beta V- and J-gene trimming, according to a later analysis, was linked to a missense DCLRE1C variant.

The receptor was isolated from a boy younger than 18 in good health and CMV-seronegative. Sequenced sample: PBMCs. V gene TRBV5-8 combines with J gene TRBJ1-2; 10 bases align to TRBD1. The CDR3 sequence is CASSLRQGAGGYTF. The CDR3 DNA reads TGTGCCAGCAGCCTCCGACAGGGGGCAGGGGGCTACACCTTC.